The clone carrying this T cell receptor beta chain was counted ten times or more. This entry belongs to a study of T cells in Graves' hyperthyroidism and ophthalmopathy. TCR beta CDR3 sequences were amplified from RNA transcripts. A set of HTBI primers served as the primers for a first-round RT-PCR of the TCR CDR3. TCRdb analysed the multiplex PCR reads with MiXCR anew, one entry per CDR3 protein. The sample holds a few hundred thousand distinct CDR3 sequences, over 10% seen once. CDR3 length: 14 amino acids. V was clipped by 1 base and J by 7 bases; unmatched bases: 0. Germline V gene lookup returns CDR1 SGHTA and CDR2 FQGNSA.

Specimen: blood. V usage is TRBV7-2 and J usage is TRBJ2-2, with 10 bases fitting TRBD1. The receptor comes from a young woman with Graves' hyperthyroidism. DNA for the CDR3: TGTGCCAGCAGCTTAGGGACAGGGGGCGGGGAGCTGTTTTTT. This codes for CASSLGTGGGELFF.